These 25 T cell receptor beta chains originate from one sample sequenced in a study of metastatic and nonmetastatic thyroid tumors. TCRdb re-called the PCR reads with MiXCR. The sample records roughly 21,000 clones, 20% to 30% being singletons. All patients were treatment-naive before thyroid surgery. Sequencing input: blood. These TCRs come from a female donor with papillary thyroid cancer or a benign thyroid nodule (not recorded which). Some clones in this sample may be carry-over from other donors' samples.

The sample holds many counts of this clone. This sequence joins TRBV6-4 and TRBJ2-1; a possible D gene is TRBD2 (6 bases). V gave up 6 bases and J gave up 9 bases, with 12 bases separating them. CDR1 is MRHNA and CDR2 is SNTAGT in the germline V gene. This CDR3 has 12 residues. The CDR3 loop reads CASSPEGREQFF. The DNA for the CDR3 is TGTGCCAGCAGCCCGGAGGGCCGTGAGCAGTTCTTC.

This clone was detected many times. CDR3 coding DNA: TGTGCCAGCAATGATCGACAGGGGGCTAATGAAAAACTGTTTTTT. Amino acids: CASNDRQGANEKLFF. This chain joins TRBV6-2 or TRBV6-3 and TRBJ1-4; 9 bases align to TRBD1. The germline V gene has CDR1 MNHEY and CDR2 SVGEGT. This CDR3 is built from 15 residues. V was pared by 7 bases and J by 3 bases, with 6 bases of the junction left unmatched.

This clone was observed many times. The rearrangement uses TRBV28 and TRBJ1-5; no clear D gene. Trimming pared 8 bases from V and 0 bases from J, leaving 8 bases between. This CDR3 has 13 amino acids. CDR1 MDHEN and CDR2 SYDVKM come from the germline V gene. The CDR3 spells CASWLDSNQPQHF. CDR3 DNA sequence: TGTGCCAGCTGGCTTGATAGCAATCAGCCCCAGCATTTT.

This clone has a count of ten or more. This chain links TRBV30 with TRBJ1-2; 8 bases line up with TRBD1. Trimming removed 5 bases from V and 8 bases from J; junction bases left unmatched: 4. This CDR3 spans 11 amino acids. From germline, CDR1 is GTSNPN and CDR2 SVGIG (reference sequence). CDR3 coding DNA: TGTGCCTGGGGACAGGGAAGAGGCTACACCTTC. Encoded protein: CAWGQGRGYTF.

This clone was detected ten times or more. The chain has TRBV3-1 and TRBJ1-2, with no clear D. This CDR3 is 14 amino acids long. Germline CDR1 is LGHDT and CDR2 is YNNKEL (reference sequence). Trimming cost V 5 bases and J 7 bases, with 17 bases left between them. CDR3 protein: CASSSRGGRRGYTF. In DNA form, the CDR3 reads TGTGCCAGCAGCTCCCGAGGCGGGCGGCGTGGCTACACCTTC.

This clone came up many times. This clone may be a read error of a much larger clone one base away. Other DNA variants within this sample encode the same CDR3. The chain couples TRBV5-1 to TRBJ2-7; TRBD2 might be the D (6 bases). Germline lookup yields CDR1 SGHRS and CDR2 YFSETQ. The CDR3 is 13 amino acids. The V end was cut by 4 bases, the J end by 1 base, with 9 bases between. The CDR3: CASSTGGSYEQYF. In DNA form, the CDR3 reads TGCGCCAGCAGCACTGGAGGGTCCTACGAGCAGTACTTC.

V usage is TRBV6-2 or TRBV6-3 and J usage is TRBJ1-4; D is uncertain. CDR1 is MNHEY and CDR2 is SVGEGT in the germline V gene. The CDR3 has 12 amino acids. V was pared by 7 bases and J by 3 bases, with 6 bases between. For the CDR3, the DNA is TGTGCCAGCAAGCAGGCTAATGAAAAACTGTTTTTT. Protein sequence: CASKQANEKLFF.

This clone has at least ten counts. The rearrangement joins TRBV30 to TRBJ1-1; D gene unclear. The V gene lost 5 bases and the J gene lost 2 bases, with 9 bases spanning the gap. From germline, CDR1 is GTSNPN and CDR2 SVGIG (reference sequence). CDR3 length: 12 residues. This CDR3 reads CAWADLNTEAFF. DNA of the CDR3: TGTGCCTGGGCAGACTTAAACACTGAAGCTTTCTTT.

Concerning this clone: Mismatch with germline at one junction end may stem from a read error. The V and J genes are TRBV11-3 and TRBJ1-2, with D uncertain. Germline V gene data show CDR1 as SGHNT and CDR2 as YENEEA. The CDR3 covers 14 residues. This CDR3 reads CASSWVNFKNGYTF. In DNA, the CDR3 is TGTGCCAGCAGCTGGGTAAATTTCAAGAATGGTTACACCTTC. The complete variable domain, with remaining parts taken from reference TRBV11-3 and TRBJ1-2, reads EAGVVQSPRYKIIEKKQPVAFWCNPISGHNTLYWYLQNLGQGPELLIRYENEEAVDDSQLPKDRFSAERLKGVDSTLKIQPAELGDSAVYLCASSWVNFKNGYTFGSGTRLTVV.

This clone occurred once. The junction departs from the called germline gene at one end, perhaps through a read error. The V call is TRBV18, the J call TRBJ2-7, with a tentative D call TRBD1 (5 bases). The CDR3 is made up of 14 amino acids. The germline CDR1 and CDR2 sequences are KGHSH and LQKENI. The DNA of the CDR3 is TGTGGCAGCTCAAGACAGAACCAGGCCAACGAGCAGTACTTC. Its translation: CGSSRQNQANEQYF.

The V gene is TRBV7-8, the J gene TRBJ1-4; 8 nucleotides line up with TRBD1. Germline V gene data show CDR1 as SGHVS and CDR2 as FQNEAQ. The CDR3 totals 14 residues. Trimming cost V 3 bases and J 6 bases; bases outside gene matches: 3. CDR3 region: CASSFGQGHEKLFF. In DNA form, the CDR3 reads TGTGCCAGCAGCTTCGGACAGGGTCATGAAAAACTGTTTTTT.

This chain uses TRBV30 with TRBJ2-1; the D is unclear. Germline V gene sequence: CDR1 GTSNPN, CDR2 SVGIG (reference sequence). The CDR3 covers 13 residues. V lost 1 base and J lost 2, with 6 bases in between. The CDR3 coding sequence is TGTGCCTGGAGTGGGCTGACCTACAATGAGCAGTTCTTC. Amino acid sequence: CAWSGLTYNEQFF.

V gene TRBV12-3 or TRBV12-4 combines with J gene TRBJ2-7; D is possibly TRBD2 (6 bases). Trimming took 2 bases from V and 3 from J, leaving 14 bases between them. The CDR3 totals 15 residues. The CDR3 region has the DNA TGTGCCAGCAGTTTAAGGCCTAGCGTGAACTACGAGCAGTACTTC. Translating gives CASSLRPSVNYEQYF.

This clone is judged medium-sized (0.01 to 0.1%). The chain carries TRBV5-1 and TRBJ1-1; D is ambiguous. V was shortened by 2 bases and J by 1 base, with 9 bases between the two germline ends. CDR1 is SGHRS and CDR2 is YFSETQ in the germline V gene. CDR3 length: 14 amino acids. CDR3 bases: TGCGCCAGCAGCTTCTCTAGACCGAACACTGAAGCTTTCTTT. This gives the protein CASSFSRPNTEAFF.

This clone was seen many times. The chain joins TRBV20-1 to TRBJ2-2; D gene unclear. The ends were cut back, 5 bases at V and 3 bases at J, with 10 bases in the middle. This CDR3 is built from 13 residues. CDR1 and CDR2 (germline): DFQATT, SNEGSKA (reference sequence). The CDR3 is CSALGSYTGELFF. The CDR3 DNA reads TGCAGTGCTCTCGGGTCATACACCGGGGAGCTGTTTTTT.

This clone was found many times. V and J are TRBV6-6 and TRBJ2-5; maybe TRBD2 (5 bases). CDR1 is MNHNY and CDR2 is SVGAGI in the germline V gene (reference sequence). This CDR3 comprises 16 residues. The V gene lost 2 bases and the J gene lost 2 bases, with 15 bases spanning the gap. The CDR3 protein is CASSYRPTWEQETQYF. The DNA of the CDR3 is TGTGCCAGCAGTTACAGGCCAACGTGGGAGCAAGAGACCCAGTACTTC.

This clone has ten or more counts. The chain employs TRBV4-3 and TRBJ2-1; 8 bases are a match to TRBD1. CDR1 and CDR2 (germline): LGHNA, YSLEER. Unmatched junction bases numbered 10, after V lost 3 bases and J lost 6 bases. The CDR3 length is 16 residues. CDR3 coding DNA: TGCGCCAGCAGCCAGGAGACAGGGGTGTTAGTCAATGAGCAGTTCTTC. Protein sequence: CASSQETGVLVNEQFF.

This clone was detected ten times or more. The gene calls are TRBV5-6 and TRBJ2-2; the match to TRBD1 covers 8 bases. CDR1 and CDR2 from the germline V gene are SGHDT and YYEEEE. The ends lost 0 bases at V and 3 bases at J; junction bases unmatched: 1. This CDR3 is 15 amino acids long. CDR3 amino acids: CASSLVQGDTGELFF. Here the CDR3 DNA reads TGTGCCAGCAGCTTGGTACAGGGGGACACCGGGGAGCTGTTTTTT.

The chain joins TRBV11-3 to TRBJ2-5, with D perhaps matching TRBD2 (5 bases). The V gene lost 1 base and the J gene lost 5 bases, with 14 bases spanning the gap. The CDR3 is 15 residues long. Germline CDR1 and CDR2: SGHNT and YENEEA. CDR3 DNA sequence: TGTGCCAGCAGCTTAGGGAGTTTACTAGTGGAGACCCAGTACTTC. It translates to CASSLGSLLVETQYF. Full variable domain (remainder filled in from reference TRBV11-3 and TRBJ2-5): EAGVVQSPRYKIIEKKQPVAFWCNPISGHNTLYWYLQNLGQGPELLIRYENEEAVDDSQLPKDRFSAERLKGVDSTLKIQPAELGDSAVYLCASSLGSLLVETQYFGPGTRLLVL.

This clone has just a few counts. The genes are TRBV6-1 and TRBJ1-2, with unresolved D. Germline CDR1 and CDR2: MNHNS and SASEGT. The length of the CDR3 is 12 residues. Trimming removed 7 bases from V and 3 bases from J, with 9 bases in between. The CDR3 bases are TGTGCCAGCAAAACCTGGGACTATGGCTACACCTTC. Translating gives CASKTWDYGYTF.

The J gene is TRBJ1-1, the V gene TRBV20-1, with 7 bases matching TRBD1. After removal of 0 bases from V and 0 bases from J, the junction contained 4 bases not matched to a gene. CDR3 length: 15 amino acids. From germline, CDR1 is DFQATT and CDR2 SNEGSKA (reference sequence). The CDR3 loop reads CSAREGTAVNTEAFF. CDR3 DNA sequence: TGCAGTGCTAGAGAAGGGACAGCAGTGAACACTGAAGCTTTCTTT.

The chain employs TRBV11-3 and TRBJ2-7, with D perhaps matching TRBD1 (5 bases). V was shortened by 5 bases and J by 6 bases, with 11 bases between the two germline ends. From germline, CDR1 is SGHNT and CDR2 YENEEA. The CDR3 contains 12 residues. CDR3 in DNA: TGTGCCAGCAGCCCCGGACACGCCGAGCAGTACTTC. Translating it yields CASSPGHAEQYF.

This clone was counted ten times or more. This chain uses TRBV27 with TRBJ2-3; 9 bases line up with TRBD2. The CDR3 spans 16 residues. Germline V CDR1 and CDR2: MNHEY, SMNVEV (reference sequence). V lost 2 bases, J lost 4 bases, and 7 bases stayed unmatched. This chain's CDR3 is CASSLPPAGGADTQYF. The CDR3 DNA reads TGTGCCAGCAGTTTACCCCCAGCGGGAGGAGCAGATACGCAGTATTTT.

This clone showed up just a few times. One end of the junction varies from germline; a read error may be responsible. J is TRBJ2-5 and V is TRBV6-1; TRBD2 matches 7 bases. Germline V gene sequence: CDR1 MNHNS, CDR2 SASEGT. The CDR3 extends over 14 amino acids. The CDR3 bases are TGTGCCGGCAGTGAATGGACTATGCGGGAGACCCTGTACTTC. It specifies CAGSEWTMRETLYF.

This clone ranks as medium-sized. The V call is TRBV13, the J call TRBJ2-2; weak D call: TRBD2 (5 bases). The CDR3 covers 12 residues. V lost 0 bases and J lost 10, with 6 bases in between. Germline V gene sequence: CDR1 PRHDT, CDR2 FYEKMQ (reference sequence). The CDR3 protein is CASSLGSVELFF. The CDR3 nucleotides read TGTGCCAGCAGCTTAGGTAGCGTGGAGCTGTTTTTT.